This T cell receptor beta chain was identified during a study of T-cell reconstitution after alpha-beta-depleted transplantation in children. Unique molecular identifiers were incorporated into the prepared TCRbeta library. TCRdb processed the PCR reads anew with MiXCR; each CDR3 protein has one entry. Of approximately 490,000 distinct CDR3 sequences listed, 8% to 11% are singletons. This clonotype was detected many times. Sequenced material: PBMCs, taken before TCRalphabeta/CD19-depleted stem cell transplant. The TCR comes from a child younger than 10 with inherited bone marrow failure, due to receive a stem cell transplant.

CDR3 coding DNA: TGCGCCAGCAGCCAAGAATACGACAGGGTGAACACCGGGGAGCTGTTTTTT. This sequence encodes CASSQEYDRVNTGELFF. The V and J genes are TRBV4-1 and TRBJ2-2; 7 positions match TRBD1. The CDR3 is made up of 17 amino acids. Trimming removed 0 bases from V and 1 base from J; junction bases left unmatched: 5. Germline V lookup: CDR1 MGHRA, CDR2 YSYEKL.